Listed here are 14 T cell receptor beta chains from one sample, sequenced in a study of CD8+CD57+ T cells in acquired aplastic anemia. Profiling that covered TCR beta VDJ and CDR3 relied on genomic DNA as its template. TCRdb processed the reads anew with MiXCR; each CDR3 protein has one entry. The sample contains about 190,000 distinct CDR3 sequences, approximately 50% of which appear only once. The source material was sorted CD4+, CD8+, or CD8+CD57+ T cells (not recorded which) from PBMCs. These receptors came from a human donor in good health, serving as a control.

The sample holds many counts of this clonotype. The chain uses TRBV19 and TRBJ2-2; D remains unclear. The CDR3 is 13 residues long. V shed 4 bases and J shed 7 bases, with 10 bases lying between them. Germline V gives CDR1 LNHDA, CDR2 SQIVND (reference sequence). The CDR3 nucleotides are TGTGCCAGTAGTACCCAACGATTCGGGGAGCTGTTTTTT. This codes for CASSTQRFGELFF.

At least ten counts were recorded for this clonotype. This chain connects TRBV20-1 to TRBJ1-6; D unresolved. There are 12 residues in the CDR3. Germline loops: CDR1 DFQATT, CDR2 SNEGSKA (reference sequence). Trimming pared 6 bases from V and 10 bases from J, leaving 13 bases between. CDR3 residues: CSAPDQQSPLHF. The CDR3 DNA follows: TGCAGTGCCCCTGACCAACAGTCACCCCTCCACTTT.

This chain links TRBV7-8 with TRBJ1-4; perhaps TRBD1 as D (5 bases). Germline CDR1 is SGHVS and CDR2 is FQNEAQ. The CDR3 is 13 residues long. The V and J ends lost 5 bases and 7 bases respectively, with 11 bases between them. DNA of the CDR3: TGTGCCAGCAGCCACAGGATCGGTGAAAAACTGTTTTTT. It specifies CASSHRIGEKLFF.

The chain recombines TRBV24-1 with TRBJ2-5; 10 bases line up with TRBD2. The CDR3 runs to 16 residues. The ends lost 5 bases at V and 1 base at J; junction bases unmatched: 6. CDR1 and CDR2 (germline): KGHDR, SFDVKD. In DNA form, the CDR3 reads TGTGCCACCAGTGGGCAGCGGGGGGGTTTCCAAGAGACCCAGTACTTC. This translates into CATSGQRGGFQETQYF.

The rearrangement joins TRBV5-6 to TRBJ2-7, with D tentatively TRBD1 or TRBD2 (7 bases each). Per germline, CDR1 SGHDT and CDR2 YYEEEE. This CDR3 has 14 residues. V was clipped by 2 bases and J by 3 bases, with 12 bases between them. CDR3 nucleotide sequence: TGTGCCAGCAGCTTCCAGGGGGAGGGCTACGAGCAGTACTTC. Translation gives CASSFQGEGYEQYF.

CDR3 bases: TGCGCCAGCAGCAAGGCGGAGAGACGCGACGCAGCTTTCTTT. It specifies CASSKAERRDAAFF. V gene TRBV5-1 combines with J gene TRBJ1-1; D is undetermined. Germline values: CDR1 SGHRS, CDR2 YFSETQ. Trimming pared 4 bases from V and 10 bases from J, leaving 20 bases between. This CDR3 is 14 amino acids long.

The genes are TRBV5-7 and TRBJ1-6, with a tentative D call TRBD1 (5 bases). TRBV5-7 carries the ORF label, with uncertain function. The CDR3 sequence is 15 residues long. Trimming pared 0 bases from V and 7 bases from J, leaving 11 bases between. The CDR3 nucleotides are TGTGCCAGCAGCTTGGGGCAGGGTTTGAATTCACCCCTCCACTTT. The encoded protein is CASSLGQGLNSPLHF.

The chain is built from TRBV25-1 and TRBJ2-7; a possible D gene is TRBD1 (5 bases). The length of the CDR3 is 13 residues. V lost 6 bases, J lost 2 bases, and 11 bases lay in between. Germline V lookup: CDR1 MGHDK, CDR2 SYGVNS. The CDR3 protein is CASSFGQAYEQYF. The CDR3 DNA follows: TGTGCCAGCAGCTTCGGACAAGCCTACGAGCAGTACTTC.

This clonotype came up once. The CDR3 DNA sequence: TGTGCCATCAGCGGACAGGGAGGTGAGCAGTTCTTC. It codes for CAISGQGGEQFF. The chain links TRBV10-3 to TRBJ2-1; 8 nucleotides align to TRBD1. Trimming at V came to 6 bases and at J to 9 bases, leaving 4 bases not matched to a gene. This CDR3 is 12 amino acids long. Germline V gene sequence: CDR1 ENHRY, CDR2 SYGVKD.

This clonotype appeared many times. V usage is TRBV20-1 and J usage is TRBJ1-1, with 8 nucleotides matching TRBD1. CDR1 DFQATT and CDR2 SNEGSKA come from the germline V gene (reference sequence). The CDR3 contains 12 residues. V was pared by 6 bases and J by 4 bases, with 4 bases of the junction left unmatched. Here the CDR3 reads CSATGGGTEAFF. For the CDR3, the DNA is TGCAGTGCAACAGGGGGAGGCACTGAAGCTTTCTTT.

Points on this clonotype: In this CDR3 the conserved last residue, phenylalanine or tryptophan, is missing, so a read error is likely. No DNA is shown, since the ends of the CDR3 on it are uncertain; the CDR3 is the one TCRdb lists. V gene TRBV29-1 combines with J gene TRBJ1-1; TRBD1, the table's D call, lacks a check against the DNA. CDR1 and CDR2 from the germline V gene are SQVTM and ANQGSEA. Termini included, the CDR3 measures 12 amino acids. The CDR3 loop reads CSVGQGVTEASI.

The chain uses TRBV10-3 and TRBJ2-1; D unresolved. The CDR3 loop spans 14 amino acids. The germline CDR1 and CDR2 sequences are ENHRY and SYGVKD. V lost 6 bases and J lost 4, with 13 bases in between. The CDR3, as DNA: TGTGCCATCAGGGTGGACGATTCTTACAATGAGCAGTTCTTC. Encoded protein: CAIRVDDSYNEQFF.

The V gene is TRBV7-9, the J gene TRBJ2-1; 10 nucleotides line up with TRBD1. Germline CDR1 is SEHNR and CDR2 is FQNEAQ (reference sequence). The CDR3 covers 16 residues. The trim removed 3 bases at V and 5 bases at J, leaving 7 bases unmatched. This chain's CDR3 is CASSFRDRGGNNEQFF. DNA of the CDR3: TGTGCCAGCAGCTTCAGGGACAGGGGAGGAAACAATGAGCAGTTCTTC.

The chain uses TRBV7-2 and TRBJ1-2, with D possibly matching TRBD1 (5 bases). V dropped 4 bases and J dropped 4 bases, with 16 bases sitting between them. The germline CDR1 and CDR2 sequences are SGHTA and FQGNSA. The CDR3 totals 15 residues. CDR3 bases: TGTGCCAGCAGCTACAAAGCGGGGGATCGCTATGGCTACACCTTC. Amino acid sequence: CASSYKAGDRYGYTF.